These 27 T cell receptor beta chains were all obtained from the same sample, sequenced in a study of control samples from healthy donors and cancer patients. Sequencing used immunoSEQ multiplex PCR; TCRdb keeps in-frame clones, though not all of them. This sample has under 450,000 clones; about 93% occur once, and the top ten carry more than 6%. Sequences were obtained from PBMCs. All receptors derive from a man between 40 and 49 years old with head and neck cancer.

The V call is TRBV19, the J call TRBJ1-2; TRBD1 aligns across 7 bases. V lost 3 bases, J lost 6 bases, and 16 bases stayed unmatched. The CDR3 loop spans 17 amino acids. CDR1 LNHDA and CDR2 SQIVND come from the germline V gene (reference sequence). CDR3 amino acids: CASSIGGAQGRRNGYTF. The CDR3 DNA is TGTGCCAGTAGTATCGGCGGGGCACAGGGGAGAAGAAATGGCTACACCTTC.

V and J are TRBV7-3 and TRBJ2-2; maybe TRBD2 (6 bases). The germline gives CDR1 SGHTA, CDR2 FQGTGA. There are 13 residues in the CDR3. The V end lost 6 bases, the J end lost 7 bases, and 12 bases lay between the germline ends. The CDR3 reads CASSPGGVGELFF. The CDR3 DNA is TGTGCCAGCAGTCCGGGCGGGGTCGGGGAGCTGTTTTTT. The full variable domain, with the rest looked up from reference TRBV7-3 and TRBJ2-2, is GAGVSQTPSNKVTEKGKYVELRCDPISGHTALYWYRQSLGQGPEFLIYFQGTGAADDSGLPNDRFFAVRPEGSVSTLKIQRTERGDSAVYLCASSPGGVGELFFGEGSRLTVL.

V and J are TRBV9 and TRBJ2-5; TRBD2 might be the D (6 bases). The germline V and J ends were trimmed by 4 bases and 5 bases, with 24 bases remaining between them. The CDR3 consists of 17 residues. In germline, CDR1 is SGDLS, CDR2 YYNGEE. CDR3 in DNA: TGTGCCAGCAGCCCCCCAGGCTCTTCCCGTGGAGGGGAGACCCAGTACTTC. Encoded protein: CASSPPGSSRGGETQYF.

The rearrangement links TRBV19 to TRBJ1-2; D is possibly TRBD1 (5 bases). Germline CDR1 is LNHDA and CDR2 is SQIVND (reference sequence). Between the trimmed V and J ends, which lost 6 bases and 5 bases, there was a span of 10 bases. There are 12 residues in the CDR3. Here the CDR3 DNA reads TGTGCCAGTAGAACAGGTGGTTATGGCTACACCTTC. Encoded protein: CASRTGGYGYTF. The whole variable domain, filled in from reference TRBV19 and TRBJ1-2, reads DGGITQSPKYLFRKEGQNVTLSCEQNLNHDAMYWYRQDPGQGLRLIYYSQIVNDFQKGDIAEGYSVSREKKESFPLTVTSAQKNPTAFYLCASRTGGYGYTFGSGTRLTVV.

The J gene is TRBJ2-1, the V gene TRBV11-2, with a weak D call TRBD1 (5 bases). V lost 0 bases, J lost 7 bases, and 19 bases lay in between. The CDR3 consists of 17 residues. Germline V gene data show CDR1 as SGHAT and CDR2 as FQNNGV. DNA of the CDR3: TGTGCCAGCAGCTTAGAGTTTCAGGGAAGTGTTAAAAATGAGCAGTTCTTC. Encoded protein: CASSLEFQGSVKNEQFF.

The sample holds one count of this clone. The chain uses TRBV4-1 and TRBJ1-1; 7 bases are a match to TRBD1. With 0 bases clipped from V and 1 base from J, the junction kept 8 bases outside the gene matches. The CDR3 sequence is 17 residues long. Germline V gene sequence: CDR1 MGHRA, CDR2 YSYEKL. CDR3 sequence reads: CASSQDRDRVGNTEAFF. CDR3 nucleotide sequence: TGCGCCAGCAGCCAAGATAGAGACAGGGTGGGGAACACTGAAGCTTTCTTT.

The chain employs TRBV10-2 and TRBJ1-5; TRBD1 matches at 7 bases. CDR3 size: 16 residues. Germline V gene lookup returns CDR1 WSHSY and CDR2 SAAADI. J lost 4 bases, V lost 2 bases, and 8 bases had no gene match. The CDR3 loop reads CASSEREGAVNQPQHF. CDR3 bases: TGCGCCAGCAGTGAGAGGGAGGGGGCAGTAAATCAGCCCCAGCATTTT.

The V gene is TRBV7-3, the J gene TRBJ2-1; no reliable D call. Between the trimmed V and J ends, which lost 1 base and 6 bases, there was a span of 7 bases. This CDR3 spans 13 amino acids. Germline V lookup: CDR1 SGHTA, CDR2 FQGTGA. The CDR3 DNA is TGTGCCAGCAGCTTAATATTGGGCAATGAGCAGTTCTTC. The encoded protein is CASSLILGNEQFF.

J is TRBJ1-2 and V is TRBV6-5; TRBD1 matches at 9 bases. Germline-derived CDR1 and CDR2 are MNHEY and SVGAGI. J was trimmed by 4 bases and V by 2 bases; bases with no gene match: 5. This CDR3 comprises 15 residues. CDR3 sequence reads: CASSYGTGGGYGYTF. CDR3 DNA sequence: TGTGCCAGCAGTTACGGCACAGGGGGCGGCTATGGCTACACCTTC.

This chain links TRBV7-2 with TRBJ2-3; 9 nucleotides line up with TRBD2. Germline CDR1 reads SGHTA; CDR2 reads FQGNSA. This CDR3 spans 17 amino acids. Losses at the gene ends were 5 bases for V and 2 bases for J; bases not matched to a gene: 11. The CDR3 loop reads CASSLPPGLAFTDTQYF. For the CDR3, the DNA is TGTGCCAGCAGCCTTCCCCCGGGACTAGCCTTCACAGATACGCAGTATTTT.

This chain uses TRBV18 with TRBJ1-2; a possible D gene is TRBD1 (6 bases). The CDR3 has 14 amino acids. CDR1 and CDR2 from the germline V gene are KGHSH and LQKENI. V lost 3 bases, J lost 7 bases, and 15 bases lay in between. The CDR3 DNA follows: TGTGCCAGCTCACCTCCCGACAGGAAGGGTGGCTACACCTTC. The encoded protein is CASSPPDRKGGYTF.

This clone was recorded once. The chain links TRBV11-2 to TRBJ2-3; no definite D call. Germline assignment: CDR1 SGHAT and CDR2 FQNNGV. This CDR3 has 14 residues. V shed 1 base and J shed 0 bases, with 5 bases lying between them. For the CDR3, the DNA is TGTGCCAGCAGCTTAGGTGCCAGCACAGATACGCAGTATTTT. As protein: CASSLGASTDTQYF.

J is TRBJ2-7 and V is TRBV7-9; 10 bases match TRBD1. This CDR3 spans 13 amino acids. Germline V CDR1 and CDR2: SEHNR, FQNEAQ (reference sequence). V was clipped by 11 bases and J by 3 bases; unmatched bases: 7. The CDR3 nucleotides are TGTGCCGGCCTGGGGGACAGGGGCTACGAGCAGTACTTC. It yields the protein CAGLGDRGYEQYF.

This clone occurred once. The chain carries TRBV28 and TRBJ2-1, with D perhaps assigned TRBD1 or TRBD2 (5 bases each). V lost 8 bases and J 0 bases, leaving 17 bases between the germline ends. Germline loops: CDR1 MDHEN, CDR2 SYDVKM. This CDR3 contains 16 residues. In DNA form, the CDR3 reads TGTGCCAGCCTGGGGACGATGGCTGGCTCCTACAATGAGCAGTTCTTC. Translating it yields CASLGTMAGSYNEQFF.

Worth noting for this clone: This may be a read error: a much more frequent sequence differs by one nucleotide. In the same sample, other DNA sequences code for this CDR3. J is TRBJ2-7 and V is TRBV11-2; D may be TRBD1 (6 bases). The CDR3 is made up of 12 amino acids. Germline values: CDR1 SGHAT, CDR2 FQNNGV. V lost 3 bases and J lost 4, with 7 bases in between. DNA for the CDR3: TGTGCCAGCAGCTTCAGGGGATACGAGCAGTACTTC. Translation: CASSFRGYEQYF.

J is TRBJ1-3 and V is TRBV29-1, with D possibly matching TRBD1 (6 bases). Trimming cost V 1 base and J 4 bases, with 20 bases left between them. This CDR3 contains 17 residues. CDR1 is SQVTM, CDR2 ANQGSEA, per germline. CDR3 region: CSVEGGGGQQGGNTIYF. CDR3 in DNA: TGCAGCGTTGAAGGGGGGGGCGGGCAGCAAGGCGGAAACACCATATATTTT. Using reference TRBV29-1 and TRBJ1-3 for the parts outside the CDR3, the full variable domain is SAVISQKPSRDICQRGTSLTIQCQVDSQVTMMFWYRQQPGQSLTLIATANQGSEATYESGFVIDKFPISRPNLTFSTLTVSNMSPEDSSIYLCSVEGGGGQQGGNTIYFGEGSWLTVV.

Only one count was recorded for this clone. The chain couples TRBV9 to TRBJ2-1; 9 bases match TRBD2. Germline-derived CDR1 and CDR2 are SGDLS and YYNGEE. The junction had 5 bases not matched to a gene; V was cut back by 4 bases and J by 3 bases. CDR3 length: 15 residues. The CDR3 nucleotides read TGTGCCAGCAGCCCCGGGACTAGCTACTACAATGAGCAGTTCTTC. Its translation: CASSPGTSYYNEQFF. Drawing the rest from reference TRBV9 and TRBJ2-1, the complete variable domain is DSGVTQTPKHLITATGQRVTLRCSPRSGDLSVYWYQQSLDQGLQFLIQYYNGEERAKGNILERFSAQQFPDLHSELNLSSLELGDSALYFCASSPGTSYYNEQFFGPGTRLTVL.

V gene TRBV4-2 combines with J gene TRBJ1-2; D is uncertain. Germline values: CDR1 LGHNA, CDR2 YNFKEQ. V gave up 1 base and J gave up 2 bases, with 5 bases separating them. There are 13 residues in the CDR3. DNA of the CDR3: TGTGCCAGCAGCCAAGGACTCAACTATGGCTACACCTTC. The encoded protein is CASSQGLNYGYTF.

This clone was counted between two and nine times. In the same sample, other DNA sequences code for this CDR3. The rearrangement joins TRBV6-5 to TRBJ1-5; no definite D call. CDR1 MNHEY and CDR2 SVGAGI come from the germline V gene. The CDR3 contains 13 residues. V lost 2 bases, J lost 3 bases, and 5 bases lay in between. CDR3 in amino acids: CASSYSSNQPQHF. For the CDR3, the DNA is TGTGCCAGCAGTTACAGTTCCAATCAGCCCCAGCATTTT.

This clone was observed a handful of times. The chain joins TRBV5-1 to TRBJ2-2; 8 nucleotides align to TRBD1. Per germline, CDR1 SGHRS and CDR2 YFSETQ. J gave up 4 bases and V 3 bases, and 8 bases lay outside the gene matches. The CDR3 is made up of 16 amino acids. The CDR3 loop is CASSSDRGISTGELFF. Written as DNA, the CDR3 is TGCGCCAGCAGCTCCGACAGGGGAATTTCCACCGGGGAGCTGTTTTTT.

V gene TRBV6-5 combines with J gene TRBJ2-7, with D tentatively TRBD1 or TRBD2 (5 bases each). The germline gives CDR1 MNHEY, CDR2 SVGAGI. The CDR3 runs 15 residues. The germline V and J ends were trimmed by 10 bases and 1 base, with 20 bases remaining between them. The chain's CDR3 is CATITTGRGSYEQYF. Here the CDR3 DNA reads TGTGCCACGATTACTACGGGACGAGGGTCCTACGAGCAGTACTTC.

This chain connects TRBV7-3 to TRBJ2-7; possibly TRBD1 for D (5 bases). V lost 5 bases to trimming and J lost 6 bases, with 23 bases between them. The CDR3 runs 16 residues. Germline CDR1 reads SGHTA; CDR2 reads FQGTGA. The CDR3 region is CASSQTSDLGVSEQYF. The DNA for the CDR3 is TGTGCCAGCAGCCAAACCTCGGATCTAGGGGTTAGCGAGCAGTACTTC.

The J gene is TRBJ2-1, the V gene TRBV6-5, with 7 bases lining up with TRBD1. CDR3 length: 15 residues. Trimming cost V 6 bases and J 10 bases; bases outside gene matches: 15. The V gene's germline CDR1 is MNHEY and CDR2 SVGAGI. CDR3 nucleotides: TGTGCCAGCAGGACAGGGCTTCGAGGGATGACGGAGCAGTTCTTC. Residues: CASRTGLRGMTEQFF.

This clone occurred once. The V call is TRBV7-3, the J call TRBJ1-1; D gene uncertain. There are 13 residues in the CDR3. Germline V lookup: CDR1 SGHTA, CDR2 FQGTGA. Trimming left V 1 base short and J 3 bases short, with 6 bases between. CDR3 nucleotides: TGTGCCAGCAGCTTAAATGCGGACACTGAAGCTTTCTTT. This sequence encodes CASSLNADTEAFF.

This chain's CDR3 is CASSFGQYNSPLHF. DNA for the CDR3: TGTGCCAGCAGCTTCGGGCAGTATAATTCACCCCTCCACTTT. The chain combines TRBV7-2 with TRBJ1-6, with unresolved D. The germline V gene has CDR1 SGHTA and CDR2 FQGNSA. This CDR3 spans 14 amino acids. With 3 bases removed from V and 4 bases from J, the gap between germline ends came to 7 bases.

The V and J genes are TRBV9 and TRBJ1-2, with D tentatively TRBD1 (5 bases). The V end lost 0 bases, the J end lost 8 bases, and 14 bases lay between the germline ends. CDR1 and CDR2 (germline): SGDLS, YYNGEE. The CDR3 sequence is 14 residues long. Here the CDR3 DNA reads TGTGCCAGCAGCGTAGAAGCCAGGGCGGCGGGCTACACCTTC. Amino acids: CASSVEARAAGYTF.

Note on this clone: Other DNA sequences in the sample encode the same CDR3. The chain combines TRBV29-1 with TRBJ1-1; perhaps TRBD1 as D (5 bases). Trimming stripped 3 bases from V and 0 bases from J, with 8 bases between. The V gene's germline CDR1 is SQVTM and CDR2 ANQGSEA. The CDR3 is made up of 13 amino acids. CDR3 in amino acids: CSVDSGLNTEAFF. CDR3 nucleotides: TGCAGCGTTGATTCGGGGCTGAACACTGAAGCTTTCTTT.